This entry lists 32 T cell receptor beta chains sequenced from one sample in a study of blood T cell repertoires in COVID-19. The repertoire was sequenced with immunoSEQ multiplex PCR; TCRdb's copy has only in-frame clones and lacks some. The repertoire consists of some 150,000 clones, with roughly 87% occurring once and the leading ten covering approximately 4.1%. Sequencing was done on a sample of peripheral blood. Every receptor here comes from a woman aged 55-75 years with active or convalescent COVID-19.

The V call is TRBV11-2, the J call TRBJ1-6; TRBD1 agrees at 8 bases. Unmatched junction bases numbered 8, after V lost 5 bases and J lost 14 bases. The CDR3 runs 13 residues. Germline values: CDR1 SGHAT, CDR2 FQNNGV. DNA for the CDR3: TGTGCCAGCAGCCCAGGACAGGGTGTTTCCCTCCACTTT. Its translation: CASSPGQGVSLHF.

V gene TRBV5-1 combines with J gene TRBJ1-1; tentatively, D is TRBD1 (6 bases). The CDR3 consists of 14 residues. Per the germline V gene, CDR1 is SGHRS and CDR2 is YFSETQ. Trimming cost V 0 bases and J 3 bases, with 9 bases left between them. CDR3 sequence reads: CASSLDSGDTEAFF. The CDR3 DNA reads as TGCGCCAGCAGCTTGGATTCAGGGGACACTGAAGCTTTCTTT.

The chain couples TRBV12-3 or TRBV12-4 to TRBJ1-6, with 8 bases matching TRBD1. The CDR3 loop spans 12 amino acids. V gave up 6 bases and J gave up 9 bases; unmatched junction bases: 1. CDR3 amino acids: CASRQGGSPLHF. The CDR3 DNA reads TGTGCCAGCAGACAGGGGGGTTCACCCCTCCACTTT.

The V call is TRBV10-3, the J call TRBJ2-1; 11 bases fit TRBD2. The CDR3 loop spans 15 amino acids. The trim removed 4 bases at V and 5 bases at J, leaving 4 bases unmatched. Germline CDR1 reads ENHRY; CDR2 reads SYGVKD. The CDR3 coding sequence is TGTGCCATCAGTGCCGGGACTAGCGGAAACAATGAGCAGTTCTTC. Translation gives CAISAGTSGNNEQFF.

The rearrangement joins TRBV11-3 to TRBJ1-1; 7 bases line up with TRBD1. CDR3 length: 13 residues. Losses at the gene ends were 3 bases for V and 11 bases for J; bases not matched to a gene: 9. Germline V lookup: CDR1 SGHNT, CDR2 YENEEA. The CDR3, as DNA: TGTGCCAGCAGCTTTTCCCGACAGGGAGAGGCTTTCTTT. Amino acids: CASSFSRQGEAFF.

This CDR3 is CASSQAPGIEQYF. As DNA, the CDR3 is TGTGCCAGCAGCCAAGCACCAGGGATCGAGCAGTACTTC. This chain connects TRBV14 to TRBJ2-7; TRBD1 is a possible D gene (5 bases). Germline CDR1 reads SGHDN; CDR2 reads FVKESK. CDR3 length: 13 residues. The germline V and J ends were trimmed by 1 base and 6 bases, with 10 bases remaining between them.

The V gene is TRBV30, the J gene TRBJ2-5, with a weak D call TRBD2 (5 bases). Germline assignment: CDR1 GTSNPN and CDR2 SVGIG (reference sequence). With 4 bases removed from V and 4 bases from J, the gap between germline ends came to 7 bases. The CDR3 runs to 11 residues. CDR3 sequence reads: CAWMEAETQYF. In nucleotides, the CDR3 is TGTGCCTGGATGGAGGCAGAGACCCAGTACTTC.

The chain has TRBV5-6 and TRBJ1-6, with TRBD1 matching 7 bases. Germline lookup yields CDR1 SGHDT and CDR2 YYEEEE. V dropped 0 bases and J dropped 6; count of bases not matched to a gene: 3. CDR3 length equals 15 residues. The CDR3 sequence is CASSLVAGGNSPLHF. The DNA of the CDR3 is TGTGCCAGCAGCTTGGTGGCAGGGGGTAATTCACCCCTCCACTTT. The entire variable domain, with the rest obtained from reference TRBV5-6 and TRBJ1-6, is as follows: DAGVTQSPTHLIKTRGQQVTLRCSPKSGHDTVSWYQQALGQGPQFIFQYYEEEERQRGNFPDRFSGHQFPNYSSELNVNALLLGDSALYLCASSLVAGGNSPLHFGNGTRLTVT.

This clone came up a few times. V is TRBV7-9 and J is TRBJ1-6; 7 bases are shared with TRBD1. This CDR3 has 15 residues. Trimming removed 5 bases from V and 4 bases from J; junction bases left unmatched: 5. Germline V gene lookup returns CDR1 SEHNR and CDR2 FQNEAQ (reference sequence). CDR3 protein: CASSPGTEYNSPLHF. Written as DNA, the CDR3 is TGTGCCAGCAGCCCAGGGACAGAGTATAATTCACCCCTCCACTTT.

The chain has TRBV29-1 and TRBJ1-2; D is perhaps TRBD1 (5 bases). Germline loops: CDR1 SQVTM, CDR2 ANQGSEA. The CDR3 is made up of 13 amino acids. Trimming removed 7 bases at V and 2 bases at J, with 14 bases between. CDR3 nucleotides: TGCAGCGCCGGAATGACAGTGAACTATGGCTACACCTTC. Its protein is CSAGMTVNYGYTF.

This chain links TRBV7-2 with TRBJ1-1; 11 nucleotides agree with TRBD1. CDR3 length: 14 amino acids. Trimming at V came to 4 bases and at J to 7 bases, leaving 5 bases not matched to a gene. CDR1 is SGHTA and CDR2 is FQGNSA in the germline V gene. The CDR3 protein is CASSWTGTGGEAFF. DNA of the CDR3: TGTGCCAGCAGCTGGACCGGGACAGGGGGTGAAGCTTTCTTT.

The V gene is TRBV29-1, the J gene TRBJ1-1; D is ambiguous. Germline lookup yields CDR1 SQVTM and CDR2 ANQGSEA. The CDR3 contains 12 residues. Trimming took 8 bases from V and 4 from J, leaving 14 bases between them. The CDR3 loop is CSPSRSGTEAFF. The CDR3 DNA follows: TGCAGCCCCAGCCGCTCGGGCACTGAAGCTTTCTTT. The full variable domain, in which reference TRBV29-1 and TRBJ1-1 provide the parts outside the CDR3, is SAVISQKPSRDICQRGTSLTIQCQVDSQVTMMFWYRQQPGQSLTLIATANQGSEATYESGFVIDKFPISRPNLTFSTLTVSNMSPEDSSIYLCSPSRSGTEAFFGQGTRLTVV.

The rearrangement joins TRBV9 to TRBJ2-3; TRBD2 aligns across 15 bases. The CDR3 has 20 residues. Germline CDR1 SGDLS, CDR2 YYNGEE. V gave up 0 bases and J gave up 0 bases; unmatched junction bases: 8. In DNA form, the CDR3 reads TGTGCCAGCAGCGTAGGGGTCTCAGGACTAGCGGGGGGGAGCACAGATACGCAGTATTTT. Translated: CASSVGVSGLAGGSTDTQYF.

The chain has TRBV25-1 and TRBJ1-1; 7 nucleotides match TRBD1. J gave up 3 bases and V 3 bases, and 4 bases lay outside the gene matches. This CDR3 is built from 14 residues. The germline CDR1 and CDR2 sequences are MGHDK and SYGVNS. The CDR3 DNA follows: TGTGCCAGCAGTGACGGACAGGTTGACACTGAAGCTTTCTTT. This gives the protein CASSDGQVDTEAFF. Filled out from reference TRBV25-1 and TRBJ1-1, the complete variable domain reads EADIYQTPRYLVIGTGKKITLECSQTMGHDKMYWYQQDPGMELHLIHYSYGVNSTEKGDLSSESTVSRIRTEHFPLTLESARPSHTSQYLCASSDGQVDTEAFFGQGTRLTVV.

V usage is TRBV5-1 and J usage is TRBJ1-2; D gene unclear. V lost 4 bases, J lost 6 bases, and 10 bases lay in between. From germline, CDR1 is SGHRS and CDR2 YFSETQ. The CDR3 spans 12 residues. The CDR3 sequence is CASSRASDGYTF. Here the CDR3 DNA reads TGCGCCAGCAGCCGTGCGTCCGATGGCTACACCTTC. The whole variable domain, filled in from reference TRBV5-1 and TRBJ1-2, reads KAGVTQTPRYLIKTRGQQVTLSCSPISGHRSVSWYQQTPGQGLQFLFEYFSETQRNKGNFPGRFSGRQFSNSRSEMNVSTLELGDSALYLCASSRASDGYTFGSGTRLTVV.

This clone was seen a few times. The chain recombines TRBV7-9 with TRBJ1-5; no firm D call. The CDR3 contains 13 residues. Germline CDR1 is SEHNR and CDR2 is FQNEAQ (reference sequence). Trimming pared 2 bases from V and 2 bases from J, leaving 4 bases between. This CDR3 reads CASSLTGNQPQHF. The CDR3 DNA reads as TGTGCCAGCAGCTTAACGGGCAATCAGCCCCAGCATTTT.

The V and J genes are TRBV10-3 and TRBJ2-7; 7 bases are a match to TRBD1. Germline V lookup: CDR1 ENHRY, CDR2 SYGVKD. This CDR3 contains 14 residues. The V segment lost 6 bases and the J segment 3 bases; nucleotides outside the gene matches: 8. As DNA, the CDR3 is TGTGCCATCAGCTTGACAGGGAGCATCTACGAGCAGTACTTC. Its protein product is CAISLTGSIYEQYF.

The V gene is TRBV23-1, the J gene TRBJ1-1; D is uncertain. TRBV23-1 is marked as an open reading frame, function uncertain. Between the trimmed V and J ends, which lost 0 bases and 7 bases, there was a span of 12 bases. The CDR3 is 14 amino acids. Here the CDR3 reads CASSQSEPGFEAFF. CDR3 DNA sequence: TGCGCCAGCAGTCAATCGGAACCGGGTTTTGAAGCTTTCTTT.

This clone was recorded once. CDR3 DNA sequence: TGTGCCAGCAGCTTAATGACAGGGTACTATGGCTACACCTTC. Translated: CASSLMTGYYGYTF. J is TRBJ1-2 and V is TRBV7-2; 7 bases line up with TRBD1. V shed 2 bases and J 3 bases; nucleotides not matched to a gene: 3. The CDR3 loop spans 14 amino acids. Germline CDR1 and CDR2: SGHTA and FQGNSA.

The chain uses TRBV24-1 and TRBJ1-1; D gene uncertain. Trimming pared 5 bases from V and 8 bases from J, leaving 23 bases between. Germline lookup yields CDR1 KGHDR and CDR2 SFDVKD. The CDR3 is 16 residues long. The CDR3: CATSGLPRATRREAFF. CDR3 sequence (DNA): TGTGCCACCAGTGGTCTCCCCCGAGCCACTAGGAGAGAAGCTTTCTTT.

The V gene is TRBV5-1, the J gene TRBJ1-2, with D perhaps TRBD1 (6 bases). CDR1 and CDR2 from the germline V gene are SGHRS and YFSETQ. Trimming cost V 4 bases and J 4 bases, with 8 bases left between them. The CDR3 sequence is 12 residues long. CDR3 sequence reads: CASSKDSYGYTF. CDR3 in DNA: TGCGCCAGCAGCAAGGACAGCTATGGCTACACCTTC.

The chain links TRBV4-3 to TRBJ1-3; 9 bases are a match to TRBD1. With V trimmed by 1 base and J by 4 bases, 11 bases remained unmatched. Germline V gene lookup returns CDR1 LGHNA and CDR2 YSLEER. The CDR3 has 18 residues. CDR3 amino acids: CASSQGTGQGSSGNTIYF. The CDR3 region has the DNA TGCGCCAGCAGCCAAGGGACGGGACAGGGATCCAGCGGAAACACCATATATTTT.

V gene TRBV11-2 combines with J gene TRBJ1-2; D unclear. The germline V gene encodes CDR1 SGHAT and CDR2 FQNNGV. V gave up 4 bases and J gave up 4 bases, with 10 bases separating them. This CDR3 is 13 amino acids long. CDR3 sequence reads: CASSSNSLYGYTF. The CDR3, as DNA: TGTGCCAGCAGCTCTAATTCCCTCTATGGCTACACCTTC.

This clone has only one observation. V is TRBV10-3 and J is TRBJ1-2; 7 nucleotides line up with TRBD1. CDR3 length: 12 amino acids. Germline CDR1 and CDR2: ENHRY and SYGVKD. Germline trimming cut 10 bases from V and 8 bases from J; bases unmatched to any gene: 10. CDR3 loop: CASRDREEGYTF. The CDR3 coding sequence is TGTGCCAGCCGAGACAGGGAGGAAGGCTACACCTTC.

This clone has a single count. The chain has TRBV6-2 or TRBV6-3 and TRBJ1-2, with D maybe TRBD1 (6 bases). The CDR3 is made up of 13 amino acids. Germline-derived CDR1 and CDR2 are MNHEY and SVGEGT. The V end was cut by 2 bases, the J end by 7 bases, with 11 bases between. The CDR3 sequence: CASSYVQDSGYTF. CDR3 sequence (DNA): TGTGCCAGCAGTTACGTGCAGGACAGTGGCTACACCTTC.

V usage is TRBV5-4 and J usage is TRBJ1-2, with TRBD1 identical over 7 bases. Trimming at V came to 3 bases and at J to 2 bases, leaving 7 bases not matched to a gene. From germline, CDR1 is SGHNT and CDR2 YYREEE (reference sequence). This CDR3 comprises 15 residues. The CDR3 reads CASSSGQLSNYGYTF. Written as DNA, the CDR3 is TGTGCCAGCAGCTCGGGACAGCTCAGCAACTATGGCTACACCTTC.

This chain links TRBV2 with TRBJ1-1, with TRBD1 as a possible D gene (6 bases). Trimming removed 5 bases at V and 1 base at J, with 8 bases between. CDR3 size: 13 residues. Germline V lookup: CDR1 SNHLY, CDR2 FYNNEI. The CDR3 DNA is TGTGCCAGCAGTATACAGGGGAACACTGAAGCTTTCTTT. Protein: CASSIQGNTEAFF.

The rearrangement uses TRBV5-1 and TRBJ1-1; D may be TRBD1 (6 bases). The V end lost 7 bases, the J end lost 1 base, and 11 bases lay between the germline ends. CDR1 is SGHRS, CDR2 YFSETQ, per germline. The CDR3 runs 13 residues. CDR3 bases: TGCGCCAGCCACCAGGGGCAGAACACTGAAGCTTTCTTT. Protein product: CASHQGQNTEAFF.

This chain uses TRBV7-9 with TRBJ1-1, with D perhaps matching TRBD1 (6 bases). Germline V gene sequence: CDR1 SEHNR, CDR2 FQNEAQ (reference sequence). Trimming stripped 2 bases from V and 3 bases from J, with 10 bases between. CDR3 length: 14 residues. CDR3 sequence reads: CASSLSQGDTEAFF. The CDR3 DNA follows: TGTGCCAGCAGCTTATCACAGGGCGACACTGAAGCTTTCTTT.

The chain uses TRBV5-1 and TRBJ2-3; 8 bases are shared with TRBD1. The CDR3 has 15 amino acids. Germline CDR1 is SGHRS and CDR2 is YFSETQ. With 2 bases clipped from V and 0 bases from J, the junction kept 2 bases outside the gene matches. The CDR3 region has the DNA TGCGCCAGCAGCTTAGGACAGGGAAGCACAGATACGCAGTATTTT. It translates to CASSLGQGSTDTQYF.

The chain uses TRBV6-2 or TRBV6-3 and TRBJ1-1; 7 nucleotides agree with TRBD1. The trim removed 2 bases at V and 0 bases at J, leaving 9 bases unmatched. The CDR3 has 17 amino acids. Germline CDR1 and CDR2: MNHEY and SVGEGT. The CDR3 region has the DNA TGTGCCAGCAGTTACACAACGGGACAGCTCATGAACACTGAAGCTTTCTTT. Its translation is CASSYTTGQLMNTEAFF.

This chain uses TRBV6-6 with TRBJ1-4, with 11 bases lining up with TRBD1. V shed 6 bases, J shed 3 bases, and the junction held 6 bases outside the gene matches. This CDR3 is 16 amino acids long. Germline lookup yields CDR1 MNHNY and CDR2 SVGAGI (reference sequence). DNA for the CDR3: TGTGCCAGCAGCCACCAGGGACAGGGGGCTAATGAAAAACTGTTTTTT. Residues: CASSHQGQGANEKLFF.